These 24 T cell receptor beta chains were sequenced from one sample in a study of cytomegalovirus exposure and HLA in healthy donors. PCR was performed using 60 Vbeta and 13 Jbeta primers. Data came from immunoSEQ multiplex PCR; TCRdb stores just in-frame clones and leaves some out. The sample records 150,000 to 200,000 clones, approximately 80% being singletons. Sequenced input: PBMCs. The origin of the receptors is a man aged 45-60 years in good health and CMV-seropositive.

V gene TRBV25-1 combines with J gene TRBJ1-2; D unclear. CDR1 and CDR2 from the germline V gene are MGHDK and SYGVNS. The CDR3 runs to 14 residues. V shed 1 base and J shed 7 bases, with 13 bases lying between them. CDR3 region: CASSELTAPGGYTF. The CDR3 DNA is TGTGCCAGCAGTGAATTAACGGCCCCGGGTGGCTACACCTTC.

The chain carries TRBV5-1 and TRBJ1-5; D is perhaps TRBD1 (5 bases). The CDR3 is 17 residues long. Germline CDR1 SGHRS, CDR2 YFSETQ. Trimming took off 4 bases at V and 1 base at J, with 18 bases between the two ends. CDR3 bases: TGCGCCAGCAGCCCTGGTTCGGGACTTCCGAGCAATCAGCCCCAGCATTTT. It yields the protein CASSPGSGLPSNQPQHF.

The chain links TRBV10-3 to TRBJ1-6; possible D gene TRBD1, 6 bases. The V end was cut by 2 bases, the J end by 9 bases, with 17 bases between. The CDR3 is 16 amino acids. Germline V gene data show CDR1 as ENHRY and CDR2 as SYGVKD. CDR3 residues: CAISEGGASRTSPLHF. The CDR3 DNA sequence: TGTGCCATCAGTGAGGGGGGCGCGAGTCGGACTTCACCCCTCCACTTT.

The gene calls are TRBV5-4 and TRBJ2-7, with a possible D match to TRBD1 (5 bases). Germline CDR1 and CDR2: SGHNT and YYREEE (reference sequence). This CDR3 spans 12 amino acids. V was clipped by 1 base and J by 4 bases, with 6 bases between them. CDR3 bases: TGTGCCAGCAGCTTGAGGGGATACGAGCAGTACTTC. This gives the protein CASSLRGYEQYF.

The chain employs TRBV4-3 and TRBJ1-2, with D maybe TRBD1 (6 bases). Germline V gene data show CDR1 as LGHNA and CDR2 as YSLEER. The CDR3 runs 13 residues. Between the trimmed V and J ends, which lost 1 base and 4 bases, there was a span of 7 bases. The CDR3 sequence is CASSQGTAYGYTF. For the CDR3, the DNA is TGCGCCAGCAGCCAAGGGACAGCCTATGGCTACACCTTC.

This sequence joins TRBV7-2 and TRBJ1-2; 11 nucleotides align to TRBD1. V lost 1 base and J lost 8; bases outside the gene matches: 3. The CDR3 loop spans 14 amino acids. The germline V gene has CDR1 SGHTA and CDR2 FQGNSA. CDR3 in DNA: TGTGCCAGCAGCTTAGTCGGGACAGGGGGAGGCTACACCTTC. Translated, it gives CASSLVGTGGGYTF.

The rearrangement joins TRBV6-6 to TRBJ2-7, with TRBD1 matching 10 bases. CDR1 and CDR2 (germline): MNHNY, SVGAGI (reference sequence). CDR3 length: 15 amino acids. V was pared by 2 bases and J by 4 bases, with 5 bases of the junction left unmatched. Here the CDR3 reads CASSYPGDRGYEQYF. Here the CDR3 DNA reads TGTGCCAGCAGTTACCCGGGGGACAGGGGATACGAGCAGTACTTC.

This chain links TRBV6-1 with TRBJ2-5; perhaps TRBD2 as D (6 bases). CDR1 is MNHNS, CDR2 SASEGT, per germline. V gave up 8 bases and J gave up 5 bases, with 12 bases separating them. The CDR3 has 12 amino acids. This chain's CDR3 is CASGVGRETQYF. In DNA form, the CDR3 reads TGTGCCAGCGGGGTAGGGAGGGAGACCCAGTACTTC.

The chain couples TRBV5-1 to TRBJ2-1, with 7 bases lining up with TRBD1. The germline gives CDR1 SGHRS, CDR2 YFSETQ. The CDR3 is 15 amino acids. J was trimmed by 6 bases and V by 1 base; bases with no gene match: 7. The CDR3 spells CASSLNGQVGNEQFF. DNA of the CDR3: TGCGCCAGCAGCTTGAATGGACAGGTAGGCAATGAGCAGTTCTTC.

This chain connects TRBV6-5 to TRBJ1-6; no clear D gene. The germline V gene has CDR1 MNHEY and CDR2 SVGAGI. With 0 bases removed from V and 10 bases from J, the gap between germline ends came to 10 bases. This CDR3 is built from 14 residues. CDR3 nucleotides: TGTGCCAGCAGTTACTCTGGGTATAGCTCACCCCTCCACTTT. It encodes CASSYSGYSSPLHF.

This chain joins TRBV6-1 and TRBJ1-1, with unresolved D. The CDR3 is 14 residues long. The germline gives CDR1 MNHNS, CDR2 SASEGT. V was trimmed by 2 bases and J by 1 base, leaving 8 bases between them. CDR3 residues: CASSELGGNTEAFF. The DNA of the CDR3 is TGTGCCAGCAGTGAACTAGGCGGGAACACTGAAGCTTTCTTT.

The gene calls are TRBV6-5 and TRBJ2-5; no firm D call. The CDR3 is 11 residues long. The V gene's germline CDR1 is MNHEY and CDR2 SVGAGI. The ends were cut back, 6 bases at V and 2 bases at J, with 4 bases in the middle. As DNA, the CDR3 is TGTGCCAGCAGCTTACAAGAGACCCAGTACTTC. This gives the protein CASSLQETQYF.

CDR3 sequence (DNA): TGCGCCAGCAGCCATGCGGTGGGCGGGGAGCTGTTTTTT. Translating gives CASSHAVGGELFF. The V gene is TRBV4-1, the J gene TRBJ2-2, with no clear D. Per germline, CDR1 MGHRA and CDR2 YSYEKL. CDR3 length equals 13 residues. Trimming cost V 3 bases and J 7 bases, with 9 bases left between them.

V and J are TRBV27 and TRBJ1-2; the match to TRBD1 covers 8 bases. V shed 5 bases and J 4 bases; nucleotides not matched to a gene: 6. The V gene's germline CDR1 is MNHEY and CDR2 SMNVEV (reference sequence). This CDR3 has 14 amino acids. Here the CDR3 DNA reads TGTGCCAGCAGTCCAAGACAGGGGAGCTATGGCTACACCTTC. Translating it yields CASSPRQGSYGYTF.

CDR3 amino acids: CASRGQDLDNSPLHF. The CDR3 DNA sequence: TGTGCCAGTAGGGGACAGGACTTGGATAATTCACCCCTCCACTTT. The genes are TRBV19 and TRBJ1-6; the match to TRBD1 covers 8 bases. CDR3 length equals 15 residues. After removal of 6 bases from V and 5 bases from J, the junction contained 6 bases not matched to a gene. Germline V CDR1 and CDR2: LNHDA, SQIVND (reference sequence).

The chain is built from TRBV6-1 and TRBJ1-2; 8 bases are shared with TRBD1. V trimming: 4 bases; J trimming: 0 bases; junction bases outside the gene matches: 7. This CDR3 is 16 amino acids long. The germline V gene has CDR1 MNHNS and CDR2 SASEGT. The CDR3 DNA sequence: TGTGCCAGCAGTGCCCAGGGACAGGCAGCTAACTATGGCTACACCTTC. Translating gives CASSAQGQAANYGYTF.

The rearrangement links TRBV10-3 to TRBJ2-3; D might be TRBD2 (6 bases). The CDR3 is 17 residues long. The germline gives CDR1 ENHRY, CDR2 SYGVKD. Between the trimmed V and J ends, which lost 3 bases and 0 bases, there was a span of 16 bases. CDR3 sequence (DNA): TGTGCCATCAGTGAACCGGCGACTAGTTTGAGCACAGATACGCAGTATTTT. Translating gives CAISEPATSLSTDTQYF.

The chain has TRBV9 and TRBJ2-5; TRBD1 matches at 7 bases. The CDR3 has 14 amino acids. The germline CDR1 and CDR2 sequences are SGDLS and YYNGEE. With 4 bases clipped from V and 4 bases from J, the junction kept 7 bases outside the gene matches. DNA of the CDR3: TGTGCCAGCAGCCCACGTTGGACAGGAGAGACCCAGTACTTC. It specifies CASSPRWTGETQYF. Together with reference TRBV9 and TRBJ2-5, the CDR3 gives the full variable domain: DSGVTQTPKHLITATGQRVTLRCSPRSGDLSVYWYQQSLDQGLQFLIQYYNGEERAKGNILERFSAQQFPDLHSELNLSSLELGDSALYFCASSPRWTGETQYFGPGTRLLVL.

This chain links TRBV4-3 with TRBJ1-1; 8 nucleotides line up with TRBD1. Germline V lookup: CDR1 LGHNA, CDR2 YSLEER. V was clipped by 3 bases and J by 1 base; unmatched bases: 7. The CDR3 totals 16 residues. CDR3 amino acids: CASSQGRGRSNTEAFF. The CDR3 DNA sequence: TGCGCCAGCAGCCAGGGCAGGGGGCGTTCGAACACTGAAGCTTTCTTT.

The gene calls are TRBV6-1 and TRBJ1-1, with a possible D match to TRBD1 (5 bases). CDR1 and CDR2 (germline): MNHNS, SASEGT. The V end lost 5 bases, the J end lost 1 base, and 8 bases lay between the germline ends. This CDR3 region has 13 residues. The CDR3 DNA sequence: TGTGCCAGCAGTCAGACAGCGAACACTGAAGCTTTCTTT. This encodes CASSQTANTEAFF.

The chain uses TRBV5-1 and TRBJ2-1, with TRBD2 matching 13 bases. CDR3 length: 16 residues. From germline, CDR1 is SGHRS and CDR2 YFSETQ. J gave up 9 bases and V 4 bases, and 10 bases lay outside the gene matches. The CDR3 coding sequence is TGCGCCAGCAGCACTAAGACTAGCGGGGGGCTGGGTGAGCAGTTCTTC. This codes for CASSTKTSGGLGEQFF.

The chain carries TRBV19 and TRBJ1-5, with D possibly TRBD1 on 5 matching bases. The CDR3 spans 17 residues. Germline V CDR1 and CDR2: LNHDA, SQIVND (reference sequence). V was clipped by 5 bases and J by 1 base, with 18 bases between them. CDR3 sequence reads: CASSGGGRAFSNQPQHF. The CDR3 DNA sequence: TGTGCCAGTAGTGGGGGGGGTCGGGCATTCAGCAATCAGCCCCAGCATTTT.

This clone was counted only a few times. The chain is built from TRBV10-1 and TRBJ2-2; 9 nucleotides line up with TRBD2. V shed 4 bases, J shed 2 bases, and the junction held 2 bases outside the gene matches. The CDR3 consists of 15 residues. CDR1 and CDR2 (germline): WNHNN, SYGVQD (reference sequence). The CDR3 sequence: CASSGLADNTGELFF. The DNA of the CDR3 is TGCGCCAGCAGTGGACTAGCGGACAACACCGGGGAGCTGTTTTTT.

J is TRBJ1-2 and V is TRBV7-2; a weak D match, TRBD1 (6 bases). CDR1 is SGHTA and CDR2 is FQGNSA in the germline V gene. This CDR3 is built from 14 residues. V lost 1 base to trimming and J lost 4 bases, with 10 bases between them. Written as DNA, the CDR3 is TGTGCCAGCAGCTTAGTGACAGGAGCCTATGGCTACACCTTC. Its protein is CASSLVTGAYGYTF.